A single sample is the source of the 2 T cell receptor beta chains below, sequenced in a study of tumor-infiltrating lymphocytes in primary liver carcinoma. It was from around 18-30 mg of unsorted bulk tissue that RNA and DNA were co-extracted. A primer in the constant region served to generate TCR beta cDNA from 450 to 650 ng of total RNA. Each TCR beta library was derived from three nested multiplex PCR rounds that employed slightly modified ARM-PCR. The opening two PCR rounds, about 11 cycles each, paired TRBV1-TRBV30 forward primers with a C-beta reverse primer. TCRdb used MiXCR to reprocess the multiplex PCR reads, holding one entry per CDR3 protein. The table lists around 56,000 distinct CDR3 sequences, 70% to 85% of them singletons. Material for sequencing was liver tumor tissue from sampling region 2. The sample's subset: tumor region T2, inferior pole. All receptors derive from a man aged 40-55 years with primary liver carcinoma and hepatitis B virus infection.

This clonotype was observed a few times. The missing conserved phenylalanine or tryptophan at the end of this CDR3 makes a read error likely. This sequence joins TRBV5-1 and TRBJ2-7; 7 nucleotides match TRBD2. Germline assignment: CDR1 SGHRS and CDR2 YFSETQ. The CDR3 covers 13 residues. Here the CDR3 reads CASSLGLIYEQYL. The CDR3 nucleotides read TGCGCCAGTAGCTTGGGACTAATCTACGAGCAGTACTTA.

This clonotype came up once. One end of the junction varies from germline; a read error may be responsible. The chain is built from TRBV11-2 and TRBJ2-5; 10 nucleotides align to TRBD2. The CDR3 covers 15 residues. Germline loops: CDR1 SGHAT, CDR2 FQNNGV. The CDR3 protein is CASSLNSGGKETQYF. The DNA for the CDR3 is TGTGCCAGCAGCTTAAATAGCGGGGGGAAAGAGACCCAATACTTT.